The sequence of this TCR beta chain was determined in a study of T cells in Graves' hyperthyroidism and ophthalmopathy. There are a few counts of this clonotype. The investigators amplified TCR beta CDR3 regions from RNA transcripts. The primer set for the first-round RT-PCR of the TCR CDR3 was HTBI. TCRdb reprocessed the multiplex PCR reads via MiXCR and lists one record per CDR3 protein. The profile shows 550,000 to 850,000 distinct CDR3 sequences, roughly a sixth of them singletons. CDR3 length equals 14 residues. Germline CDR1 reads SGHRS; CDR2 reads YFSETQ. The V end lost 4 bases, the J end lost 8 bases, and 16 bases lay between the germline ends. Diagnosis rested on symptoms, serum thyroxine and TRAb, thyroid ultrasound, and orbital computed tomography.

The sequence derives from a woman aged 45-65 years with Graves' hyperthyroidism that later progressed to Graves' ophthalmopathy. The sequenced sample was blood. J is TRBJ2-1 and V is TRBV5-1; possible D gene TRBD1, 5 bases. The CDR3 reads CASSNQGPTDEQFF. CDR3 nucleotides: TGCGCCAGCAGCAATCAGGGTCCAACAGATGAGCAGTTCTTC. Complete variable domain (other parts from reference TRBV5-1 and TRBJ2-1): KAGVTQTPRYLIKTRGQQVTLSCSPISGHRSVSWYQQTPGQGLQFLFEYFSETQRNKGNFPGRFSGRQFSNSRSEMNVSTLELGDSALYLCASSNQGPTDEQFFGPGTRLTVL.